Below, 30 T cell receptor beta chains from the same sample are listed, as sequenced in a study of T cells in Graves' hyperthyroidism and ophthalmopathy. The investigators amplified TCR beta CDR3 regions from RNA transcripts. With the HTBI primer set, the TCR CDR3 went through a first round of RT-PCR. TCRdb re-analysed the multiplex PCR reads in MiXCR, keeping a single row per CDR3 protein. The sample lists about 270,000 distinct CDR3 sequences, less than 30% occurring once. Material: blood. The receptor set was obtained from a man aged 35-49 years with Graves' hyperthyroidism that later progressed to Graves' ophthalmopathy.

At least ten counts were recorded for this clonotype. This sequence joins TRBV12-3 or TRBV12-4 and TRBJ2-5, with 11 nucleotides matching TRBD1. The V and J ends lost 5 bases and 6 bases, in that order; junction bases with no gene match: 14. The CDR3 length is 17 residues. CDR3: CASSRSSGTGGKKTQYF. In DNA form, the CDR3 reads TGTGCCAGCAGTCGATCCTCCGGGACAGGGGGAAAAAAGACCCAGTACTTC.

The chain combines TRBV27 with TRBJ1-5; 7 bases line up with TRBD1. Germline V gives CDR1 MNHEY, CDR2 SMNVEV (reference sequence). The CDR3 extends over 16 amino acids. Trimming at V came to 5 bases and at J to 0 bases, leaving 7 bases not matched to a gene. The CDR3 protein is CASSRAGGISNQPQHF. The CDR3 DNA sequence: TGTGCCAGCAGTCGGGCAGGGGGTATTAGCAATCAGCCCCAGCATTTT.

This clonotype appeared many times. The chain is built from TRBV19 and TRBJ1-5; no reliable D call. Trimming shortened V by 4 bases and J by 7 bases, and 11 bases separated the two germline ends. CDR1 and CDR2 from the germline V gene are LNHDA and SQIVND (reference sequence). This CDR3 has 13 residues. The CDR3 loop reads CASSSAVGQPQHF. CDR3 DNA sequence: TGTGCCAGTAGTAGCGCGGTGGGACAGCCCCAGCATTTT. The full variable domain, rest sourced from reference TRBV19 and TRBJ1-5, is DGGITQSPKYLFRKEGQNVTLSCEQNLNHDAMYWYRQDPGQGLRLIYYSQIVNDFQKGDIAEGYSVSREKKESFPLTVTSAQKNPTAFYLCASSSAVGQPQHFGDGTRLSIL.

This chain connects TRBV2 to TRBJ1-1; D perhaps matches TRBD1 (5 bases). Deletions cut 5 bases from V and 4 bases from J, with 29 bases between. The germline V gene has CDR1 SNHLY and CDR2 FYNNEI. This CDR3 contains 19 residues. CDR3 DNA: TGTGCCAGCAGTTCTACAGATCCGGGCCTAGGACGGGGGAGCACTGAAGCTTTCTTT. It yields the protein CASSSTDPGLGRGSTEAFF.

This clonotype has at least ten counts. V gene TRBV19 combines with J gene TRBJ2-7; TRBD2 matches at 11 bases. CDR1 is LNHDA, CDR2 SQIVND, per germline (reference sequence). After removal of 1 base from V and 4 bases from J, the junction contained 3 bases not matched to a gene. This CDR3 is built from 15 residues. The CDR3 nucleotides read TGTGCCAGTAGTATAGGACTAGCGGGAACGTACGAGCAGTACTTC. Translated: CASSIGLAGTYEQYF.

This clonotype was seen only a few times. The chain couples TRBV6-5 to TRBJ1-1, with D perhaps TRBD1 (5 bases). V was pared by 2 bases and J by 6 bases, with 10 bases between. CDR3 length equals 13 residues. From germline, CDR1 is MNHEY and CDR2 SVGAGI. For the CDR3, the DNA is TGTGCCAGCAGTTACCGTGGAGGGGCTGAAGCTTTCTTT. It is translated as CASSYRGGAEAFF.

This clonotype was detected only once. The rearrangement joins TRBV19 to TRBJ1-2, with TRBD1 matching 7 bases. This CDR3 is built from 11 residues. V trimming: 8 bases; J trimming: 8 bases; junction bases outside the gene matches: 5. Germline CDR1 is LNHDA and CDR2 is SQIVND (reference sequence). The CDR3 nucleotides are TGTGCCAGTTCGGGACAGTTCGGCTACACCTTC. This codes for CASSGQFGYTF.

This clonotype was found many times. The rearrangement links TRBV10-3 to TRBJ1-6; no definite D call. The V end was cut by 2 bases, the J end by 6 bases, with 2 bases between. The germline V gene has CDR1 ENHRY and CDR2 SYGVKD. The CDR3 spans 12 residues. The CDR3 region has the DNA TGTGCCATCAGTGAGATTAATTCACCCCTCCACTTT. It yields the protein CAISEINSPLHF.

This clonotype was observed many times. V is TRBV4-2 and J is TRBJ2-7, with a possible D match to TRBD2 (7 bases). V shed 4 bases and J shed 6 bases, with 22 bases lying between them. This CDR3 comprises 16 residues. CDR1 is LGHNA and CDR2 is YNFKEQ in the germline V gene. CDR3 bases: TGTGCCAGCAGCCGCGAGGGGGGGGCCCTTTTGATCGAGCAGTACTTC. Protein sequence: CASSREGGALLIEQYF.

Written as DNA, the CDR3 is TGTGCCAGCAAGGCCTCAGGGGCCAAGAACACTGAAGCTTTCTTT. This sequence encodes CASKASGAKNTEAFF. The genes are TRBV7-3 and TRBJ1-1; the D gene is possibly TRBD1 (6 bases). V gave up 7 bases and J gave up 1 base, with 16 bases separating them. The CDR3 loop spans 15 amino acids. Germline V gene data show CDR1 as SGHTA and CDR2 as FQGTGA. Variable domain in full (rest from reference TRBV7-3 and TRBJ1-1): GAGVSQTPSNKVTEKGKYVELRCDPISGHTALYWYRQSLGQGPEFLIYFQGTGAADDSGLPNDRFFAVRPEGSVSTLKIQRTERGDSAVYLCASKASGAKNTEAFFGQGTRLTVV.

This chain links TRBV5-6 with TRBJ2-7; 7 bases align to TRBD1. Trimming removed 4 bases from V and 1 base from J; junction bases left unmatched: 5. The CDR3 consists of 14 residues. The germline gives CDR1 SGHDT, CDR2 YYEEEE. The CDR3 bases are TGTGCCAGCAGCACGACAGGGAGTTCCTACGAGCAGTACTTC. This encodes CASSTTGSSYEQYF.

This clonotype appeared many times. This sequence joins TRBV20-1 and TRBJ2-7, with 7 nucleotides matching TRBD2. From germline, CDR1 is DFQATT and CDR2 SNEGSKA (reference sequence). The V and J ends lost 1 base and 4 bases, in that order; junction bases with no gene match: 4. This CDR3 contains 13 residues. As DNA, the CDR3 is TGCAGTGCTAGAGGCCGGGAGGAGTACGAGCAGTACTTC. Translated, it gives CSARGREEYEQYF.

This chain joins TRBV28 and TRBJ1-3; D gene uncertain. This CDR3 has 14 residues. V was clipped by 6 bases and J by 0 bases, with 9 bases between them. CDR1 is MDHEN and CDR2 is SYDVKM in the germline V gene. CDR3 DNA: TGTGCCAGCAGGAAAGAGAGCTCTGGAAACACCATATATTTT. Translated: CASRKESSGNTIYF.

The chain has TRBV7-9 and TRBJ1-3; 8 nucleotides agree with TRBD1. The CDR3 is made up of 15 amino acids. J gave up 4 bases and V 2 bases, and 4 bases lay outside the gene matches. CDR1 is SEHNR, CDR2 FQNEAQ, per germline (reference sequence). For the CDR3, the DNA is TGTGCCAGCAGCTTACAGGGGGCTACCGGAAACACCATATATTTT. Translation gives CASSLQGATGNTIYF.

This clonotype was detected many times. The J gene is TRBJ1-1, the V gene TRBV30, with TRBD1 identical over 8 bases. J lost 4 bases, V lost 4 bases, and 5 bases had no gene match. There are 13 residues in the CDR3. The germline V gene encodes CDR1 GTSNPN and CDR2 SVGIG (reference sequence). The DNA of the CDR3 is TGTGCCTGGAAAAGACAGGGGAGCACTGAAGCTTTCTTT. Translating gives CAWKRQGSTEAFF.

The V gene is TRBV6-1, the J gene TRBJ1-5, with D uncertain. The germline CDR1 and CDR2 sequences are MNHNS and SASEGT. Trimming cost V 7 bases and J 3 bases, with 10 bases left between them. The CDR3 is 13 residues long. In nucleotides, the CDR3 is TGTGCCAGCAACGCACAGAACAATCAGCCCCAGCATTTT. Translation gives CASNAQNNQPQHF.

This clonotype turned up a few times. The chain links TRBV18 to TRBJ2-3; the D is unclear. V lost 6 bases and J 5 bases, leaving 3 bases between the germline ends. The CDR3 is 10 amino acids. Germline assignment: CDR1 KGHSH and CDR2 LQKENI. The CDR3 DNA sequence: TGTGCCAGCTCGAAAGATACGCAGTATTTT. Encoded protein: CASSKDTQYF.

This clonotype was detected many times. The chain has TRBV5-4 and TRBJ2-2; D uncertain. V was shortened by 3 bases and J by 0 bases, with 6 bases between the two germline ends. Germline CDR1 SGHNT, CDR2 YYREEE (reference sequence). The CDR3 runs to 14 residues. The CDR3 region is CASSSSANTGELFF. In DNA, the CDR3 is TGTGCCAGCAGCTCTTCAGCGAACACCGGGGAGCTGTTTTTT.

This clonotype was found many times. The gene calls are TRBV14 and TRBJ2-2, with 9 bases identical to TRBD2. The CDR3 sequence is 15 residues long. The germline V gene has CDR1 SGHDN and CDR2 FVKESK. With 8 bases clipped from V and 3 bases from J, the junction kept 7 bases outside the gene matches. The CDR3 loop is CASQTSGAHTGELFF. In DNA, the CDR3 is TGTGCCAGCCAGACTAGCGGAGCACACACCGGGGAGCTGTTTTTT.

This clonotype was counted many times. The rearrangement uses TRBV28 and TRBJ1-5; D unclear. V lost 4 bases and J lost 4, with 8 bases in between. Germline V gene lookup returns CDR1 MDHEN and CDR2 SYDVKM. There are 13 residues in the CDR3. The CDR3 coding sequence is TGTGCCAGCAGTTCCCCGTTGAATCAGCCCCAGCATTTT. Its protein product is CASSSPLNQPQHF.

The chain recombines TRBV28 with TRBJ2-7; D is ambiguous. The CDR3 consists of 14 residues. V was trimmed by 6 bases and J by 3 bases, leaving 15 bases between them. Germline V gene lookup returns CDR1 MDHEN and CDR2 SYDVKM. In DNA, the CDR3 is TGTGCCAGCAGGTCCCTAAGAACTTACTACGAGCAGTACTTC. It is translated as CASRSLRTYYEQYF.

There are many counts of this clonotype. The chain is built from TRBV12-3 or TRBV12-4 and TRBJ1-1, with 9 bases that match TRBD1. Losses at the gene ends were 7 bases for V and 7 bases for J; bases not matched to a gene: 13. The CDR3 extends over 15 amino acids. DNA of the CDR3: TGTGCCAGCACTATACAGGGGGCGCGTTTCATTGAAGCTTTCTTT. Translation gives CASTIQGARFIEAFF.

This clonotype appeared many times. Here the CDR3 DNA reads TGTGCCATCAGTGAGTCGAGATTGATGAATAATTCACCCCTCCACTTT. It codes for CAISESRLMNNSPLHF. The V gene is TRBV10-3, the J gene TRBJ1-6; D is ambiguous. The CDR3 is 16 amino acids. V lost 0 bases to trimming and J lost 5 bases, with 11 bases between them. Germline CDR1 and CDR2: ENHRY and SYGVKD.

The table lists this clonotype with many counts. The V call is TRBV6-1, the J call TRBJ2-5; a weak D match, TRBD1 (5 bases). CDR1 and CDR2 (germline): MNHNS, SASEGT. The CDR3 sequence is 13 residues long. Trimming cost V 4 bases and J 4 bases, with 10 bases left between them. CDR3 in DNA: TGTGCCAGCAGTGCAGGGCTTCGAGAGACCCAGTACTTC. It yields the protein CASSAGLRETQYF.

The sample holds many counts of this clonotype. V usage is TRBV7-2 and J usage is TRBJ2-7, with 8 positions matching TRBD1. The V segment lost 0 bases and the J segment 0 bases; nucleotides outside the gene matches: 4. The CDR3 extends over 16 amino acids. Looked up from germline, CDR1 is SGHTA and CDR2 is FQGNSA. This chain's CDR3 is CASSLAGTGFSYEQYF. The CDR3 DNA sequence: TGTGCCAGCAGCTTAGCGGGGACAGGTTTCTCCTACGAGCAGTACTTC. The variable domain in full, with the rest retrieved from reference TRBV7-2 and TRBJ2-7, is GAGVSQSPSNKVTEKGKDVELRCDPISGHTALYWYRQSLGQGLEFLIYFQGNSAPDKSGLPSDRFSAERTGGSVSTLTIQRTQQEDSAVYLCASSLAGTGFSYEQYFGPGTRLTVT.

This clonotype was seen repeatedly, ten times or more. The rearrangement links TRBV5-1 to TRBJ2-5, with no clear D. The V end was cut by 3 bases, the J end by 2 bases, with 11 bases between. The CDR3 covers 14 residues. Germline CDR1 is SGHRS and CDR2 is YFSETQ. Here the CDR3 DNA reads TGCGCCAGCAGCTCCTGGAGTCGGCAAGAGACCCAGTACTTC. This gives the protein CASSSWSRQETQYF.

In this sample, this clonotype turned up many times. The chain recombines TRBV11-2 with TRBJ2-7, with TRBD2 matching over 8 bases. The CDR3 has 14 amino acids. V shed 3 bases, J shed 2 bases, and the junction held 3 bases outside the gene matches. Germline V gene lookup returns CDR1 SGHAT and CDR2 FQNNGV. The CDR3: CASSFTSGPYEQYF. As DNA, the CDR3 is TGTGCCAGCAGCTTTACTAGCGGACCCTACGAGCAGTACTTC.

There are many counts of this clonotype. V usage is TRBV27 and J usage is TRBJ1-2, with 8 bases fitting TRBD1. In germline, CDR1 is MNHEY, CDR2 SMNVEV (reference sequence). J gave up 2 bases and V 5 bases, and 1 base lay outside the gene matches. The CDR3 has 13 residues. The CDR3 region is CASSRQGNYGYTF. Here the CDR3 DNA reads TGTGCCAGCAGTCGACAGGGGAACTATGGCTACACCTTC.

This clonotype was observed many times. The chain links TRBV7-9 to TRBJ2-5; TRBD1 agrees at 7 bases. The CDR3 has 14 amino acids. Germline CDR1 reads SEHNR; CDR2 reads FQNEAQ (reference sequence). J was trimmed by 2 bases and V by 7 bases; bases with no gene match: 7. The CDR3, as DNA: TGTGCCAGCAACCTAGGACAGGCTCAAGAGACCCAGTACTTC. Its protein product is CASNLGQAQETQYF.

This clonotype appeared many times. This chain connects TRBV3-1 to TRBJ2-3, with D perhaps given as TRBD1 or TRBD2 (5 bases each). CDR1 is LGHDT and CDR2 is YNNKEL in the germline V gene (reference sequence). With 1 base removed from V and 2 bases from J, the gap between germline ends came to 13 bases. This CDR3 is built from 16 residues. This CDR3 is CASSQARDPATDTQYF. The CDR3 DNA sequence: TGTGCCAGCAGCCAAGCCCGGGACCCAGCCACAGATACGCAGTATTTT.